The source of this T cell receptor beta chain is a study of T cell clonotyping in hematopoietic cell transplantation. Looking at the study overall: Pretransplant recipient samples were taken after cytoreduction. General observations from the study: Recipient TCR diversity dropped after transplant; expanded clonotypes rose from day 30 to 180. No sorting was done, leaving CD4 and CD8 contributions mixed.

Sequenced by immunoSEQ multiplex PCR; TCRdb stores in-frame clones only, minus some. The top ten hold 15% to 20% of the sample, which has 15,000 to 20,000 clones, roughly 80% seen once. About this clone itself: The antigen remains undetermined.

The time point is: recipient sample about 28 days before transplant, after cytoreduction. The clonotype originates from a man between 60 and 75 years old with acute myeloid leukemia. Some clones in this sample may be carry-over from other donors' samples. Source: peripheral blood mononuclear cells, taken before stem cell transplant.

In nucleotides, the CDR3 is TGTGCCAGCAGCTCTGACAGGGGGTACACCGGGGAGCTGTTTTTT. As protein: CASSSDRGYTGELFF. V is TRBV11-2 and J is TRBJ2-2; 9 bases align to TRBD1. CDR3 length: 15 amino acids. Germline CDR1 reads SGHAT; CDR2 reads FQNNGV. Germline trimming cut 4 bases from V and 3 bases from J; bases unmatched to any gene: 3.